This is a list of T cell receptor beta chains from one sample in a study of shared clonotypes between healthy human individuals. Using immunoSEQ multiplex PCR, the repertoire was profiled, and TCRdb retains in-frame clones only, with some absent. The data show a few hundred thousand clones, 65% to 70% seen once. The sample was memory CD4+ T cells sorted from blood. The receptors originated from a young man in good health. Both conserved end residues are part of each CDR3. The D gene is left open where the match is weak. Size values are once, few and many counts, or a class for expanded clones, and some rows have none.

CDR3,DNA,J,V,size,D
CASMRGRGAFTTTDTQYF,TGTGCCAGCATGCGAGGGAGGGGAGCCTTTACCACCACAGATACGCAGTATTTT,TRBJ2-3,TRBV2,.,TRBD2
CASSSRGGRISNQPQHF,TGTGCCAGCAGTTCCAGGGGGGGACGTATTAGCAATCAGCCCCAGCATTTT,TRBJ1-5,TRBV27,.,TRBD1
CASSLLAGINYEQYF,TGCGCCAGCAGCTTGTTAGCGGGGATTAACTACGAGCAGTACTTC,TRBJ2-7,TRBV5-1,.,TRBD2
CASSLRGSSNEQFF,TGTGCCAGCAGCTTGAGGGGGAGTAGCAATGAGCAGTTCTTC,TRBJ2-1,TRBV11-2,.,.
CASSLAGSGARETQYF,TGTGCCAGCAGCTTAGCGGGGTCTGGGGCGCGGGAGACCCAGTACTTC,TRBJ2-5,TRBV7-7,.,.
CASSSPRGRTQETQYF,TGTGCCAGCAGTTCTCCCCGTGGGAGAACTCAAGAGACCCAGTACTTC,TRBJ2-5,TRBV6-5,.,.
CASSPTGGPQETQYF,TGTGCCAGCTCACCAACGGGAGGGCCGCAGGAGACCCAGTACTTC,TRBJ2-5,TRBV18,.,TRBD2
CASSPYGETQYF,TGTGCCAGCAGCCCCTACGGCGAGACCCAGTACTTC,TRBJ2-5,TRBV7-9,.,.
CASSLDDRVGTQYF,TGTGCCAGCAGCTTGGACGACAGGGTGGGTACGCAGTATTTT,TRBJ2-3,TRBV5-5,.,TRBD1
CATSRDTGRYTF,TGTGCCACCAGCAGGGATACAGGGCGCTACACCTTC,TRBJ1-2,TRBV15,.,.
CASSGTRKYNEQFF,TGTGCCAGCAGCGGGACTCGCAAGTACAATGAGCAGTTCTTC,TRBJ2-1,TRBV6-1,.,.
CASSLSLTGTTEAFF,TGTGCCAGCAGCTTAAGCCTTACAGGGACCACTGAAGCTTTCTTT,TRBJ1-1,TRBV7-2,once,.
CASSFQGSSYEQYF,TGTGCCAGCAGCTTTCAGGGGAGCTCCTACGAGCAGTACTTC,TRBJ2-7,TRBV5-4,few,.
CASSLAALQETQYF,TGCGCCAGCAGCTTGGCCGCTTTACAAGAGACCCAGTACTTC,TRBJ2-5,TRBV5-1,.,.
CASSGTNTEAFF,TGTGCCAGCAGTGGGACGAACACTGAAGCTTTCTTT,TRBJ1-1,TRBV28,few,.
CASSLGQLEQPQHF,TGTGCCAGCAGCTTGGGGCAGCTAGAACAGCCCCAGCATTTT,TRBJ1-5,TRBV5-6,.,.
CASSLGGQYGYTF,TGTGCCAGCAGCTTGGGGGGTCAATATGGCTACACCTTC,TRBJ1-2,TRBV5-5,.,.
CASSFPPGGGRGYNEQFF,TGTGCCAGCAGTTTCCCTCCGGGAGGAGGGCGTGGGTACAATGAGCAGTTCTTC,TRBJ2-1,TRBV27,few,TRBD2
CATSRDYQGGYGYTF,TGTGCCACCAGCAGAGATTACCAGGGCGGCTATGGCTACACCTTC,TRBJ1-2,TRBV15,many,.
CASSSSSWAETTGELFF,TGTGCCAGCAGCTCTTCCTCGTGGGCGGAAACCACCGGGGAGCTGTTTTTT,TRBJ2-2,TRBV13,once,.
CASSLRGPGSEQFF,TGTGCCAGCAGCTTAAGGGGACCCGGGAGTGAGCAGTTCTTC,TRBJ2-1,TRBV7-2,.,.
CAISEFTGELFF,TGTGCCATCAGTGAGTTCACCGGGGAGCTGTTTTTT,TRBJ2-2,TRBV10-3,.,.
CASSQGQGSNTEAFF,TGTGCCAGCTCACAAGGACAGGGCAGCAACACTGAAGCTTTCTTT,TRBJ1-1,TRBV18,.,TRBD1
CASSTTGGSGNTIYF,TGTGCCAGCAGCACTACAGGGGGCTCTGGAAACACCATATATTTT,TRBJ1-3,TRBV25-1,.,TRBD1
CSGGQARPNTEAFF,TGCAGCGGAGGACAGGCCAGACCGAACACTGAAGCTTTCTTT,TRBJ1-1,TRBV29-1,.,TRBD1
CASSLQPYEQYF,TGTGCCAGCAGTTTACAACCCTACGAGCAGTACTTC,TRBJ2-7,TRBV28,.,.
CATSRSGSRAGAFF,TGTGCCACCAGCCGGTCGGGCAGCCGAGCGGGAGCTTTCTTT,TRBJ1-1,TRBV28,.,.
CASRVRLAGGGSTDTQYF,TGTGCCAGCAGGGTCCGACTAGCGGGAGGAGGGAGCACAGATACGCAGTATTTT,TRBJ2-3,TRBV7-8,.,TRBD2
CASTPGLAGVHEQFF,TGTGCCAGCACCCCAGGACTAGCGGGAGTCCATGAGCAGTTCTTC,TRBJ2-1,TRBV5-5,.,TRBD2
CASSMEYEGRQETQYF,TGTGCCAGTAGTATGGAATATGAGGGACGTCAAGAGACCCAGTACTTC,TRBJ2-5,TRBV19,few,.
CASSLGRIGPREQYF,TGTGCCAGCAGCTTAGGTCGCATTGGACCACGCGAGCAGTACTTC,TRBJ2-7,TRBV13,.,.
CASSSRDTNTEAFF,TGTGCCAGCAGCTCCCGGGACACAAACACTGAAGCTTTCTTT,TRBJ1-1,TRBV5-5,few,.
CASRAGTSADTQYF,TGTGCCAGCAGAGCCGGGACTAGCGCGGATACGCAGTATTTT,TRBJ2-3,TRBV2,few,TRBD2
CASSPLTTSPEQFF,TGCGCCAGCAGCCCATTGACCACTAGTCCGGAGCAGTTCTTC,TRBJ2-1,TRBV4-1,few,.
CASRHTILATNEKLFF,TGTGCCAGCAGGCACACGATACTAGCAACTAATGAAAAACTGTTTTTT,TRBJ1-4,TRBV5-5,.,.
CASSQGVLTRKTYEQYF,TGCGCCAGCAGCCAAGGAGTACTAACTCGTAAAACCTACGAGCAGTACTTC,TRBJ2-7,TRBV4-1,.,.
CASSLPQGSGANVLTF,TGTGCCAGTAGCCTCCCTCAGGGATCTGGGGCCAACGTCCTGACTTTC,TRBJ2-6,TRBV19,.,.
CASSRAPGAGGTYEQYF,TGCGCCAGCAGCAGAGCGCCGGGAGCGGGAGGGACCTACGAGCAGTACTTC,TRBJ2-7,TRBV5-1,.,TRBD2
CASSNPIAGAHVITDTQYF,TGTGCCAGCAGTAACCCTATAGCGGGAGCACACGTCATAACAGATACGCAGTATTTT,TRBJ2-3,TRBV2,once,TRBD2
CATSRDLTSSYNEQFF,TGTGCCACCAGCAGAGATCTCACGTCTTCCTACAATGAGCAGTTCTTC,TRBJ2-1,TRBV15,many,.
CASRDNQPQHF,TGTGCCAGCAGGGATAATCAGCCCCAGCATTTT,TRBJ1-5,TRBV6-1,.,.
CASSLTGEFYGYTF,TGTGCCAGCAGTTTAACGGGAGAGTTCTATGGCTACACCTTC,TRBJ1-2,TRBV28,.,.
CASSLGTTTPSTDTQYF,TGCGCCAGCAGCTTGGGGACTACCACCCCTAGCACAGATACGCAGTATTTT,TRBJ2-3,TRBV5-1,.,.
CASSSSIPISTNEKLFF,TGTGCCAGCTCTTCGTCGATCCCGATCTCAACTAATGAAAAACTGTTTTTT,TRBJ1-4,TRBV18,.,.
CAWSLAADYEQYF,TGTGCCTGGAGTCTGGCGGCCGACTACGAGCAGTACTTC,TRBJ2-7,TRBV30,few,.
CASSLGQGDGYTF,TGCGCCAGCAGCTTGGGACAGGGAGATGGCTACACCTTC,TRBJ1-2,TRBV5-1,.,TRBD1
CASSSAGPVGGYTF,TGTGCCAGCAGCTCAGCGGGGCCTGTCGGTGGCTACACCTTC,TRBJ1-2,TRBV5-5,few,.
CASSETGAGEQFF,TGTGCCAGCAGTGAAACCGGGGCCGGTGAGCAGTTCTTC,TRBJ2-1,TRBV25-1,few,.
CASSHSGSDEDTQYF,TGTGCCAGTAGTCATAGCGGGAGTGATGAAGATACGCAGTATTTT,TRBJ2-3,TRBV6-6,.,TRBD2